This T cell receptor (beta chain) is drawn from a study of blood T cell repertoires in COVID-19. Study-level information: There were acute and convalescent COVID-19 samples, and they came from the United States, Italy and Spain.

The CDR3 spans 13 residues. V was trimmed by 3 bases and J by 3 bases, leaving 12 bases between them. Germline V gene data show CDR1 as DFQATT and CDR2 as SNEGSKA (reference sequence). Per the study methods: Scientists estimated how many nucleated cells there were by amplifying reference gene primers. The method was immunoSEQ multiplex PCR; TCRdb's version includes in-frame clones alone and lacks a portion of them. Clone size and V and J calls were adopted from that table, with D and trimming inferred from the DNA. Of 35,000 to 45,000 clones listed, about 77% are singletons. The chain links TRBV20-1 to TRBJ2-7, with D possibly TRBD1 on 6 matching bases. Material: peripheral blood. This clonotype was obtained from a man aged 55 to 70 with acute or convalescent COVID-19. The CDR3 loop reads CSASDRRNYEQYF. CDR3 DNA: TGCAGTGCTAGTGACAGGCGAAACTACGAGCAGTACTTC.